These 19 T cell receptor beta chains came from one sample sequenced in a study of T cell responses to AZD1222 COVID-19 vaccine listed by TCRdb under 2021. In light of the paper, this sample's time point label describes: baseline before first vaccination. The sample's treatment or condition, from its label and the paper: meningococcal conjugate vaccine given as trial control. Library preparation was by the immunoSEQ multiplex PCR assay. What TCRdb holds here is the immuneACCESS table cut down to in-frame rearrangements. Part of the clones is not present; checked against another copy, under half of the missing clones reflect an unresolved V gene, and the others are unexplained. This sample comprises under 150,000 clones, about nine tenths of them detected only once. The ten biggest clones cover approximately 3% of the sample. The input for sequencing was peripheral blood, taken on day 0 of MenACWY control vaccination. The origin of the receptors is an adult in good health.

The CDR3 nucleotides read TGTGCCAGCAGTATGGAGGGCAGGGCCGGTCAGCCCCAGCATTTT. As protein: CASSMEGRAGQPQHF. This chain links TRBV2 with TRBJ1-5; perhaps TRBD1 as D (5 bases). The CDR3 runs to 15 residues. Looked up from germline, CDR1 is SNHLY and CDR2 is FYNNEI. Deletions cut 5 bases from V and 6 bases from J, with 17 bases between.

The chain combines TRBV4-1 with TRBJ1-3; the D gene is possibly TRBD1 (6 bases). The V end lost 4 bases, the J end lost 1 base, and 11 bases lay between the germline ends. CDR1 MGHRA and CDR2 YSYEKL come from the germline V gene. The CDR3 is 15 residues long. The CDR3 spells CASSPGTLSGNTIYF. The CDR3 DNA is TGCGCCAGCAGCCCCGGGACACTTTCTGGAAACACCATATATTTT.

CDR3 sequence (DNA): TGTGCCAGCAGCCAGGCTACAACGATCTACGAGCAGTACTTC. Translated, it gives CASSQATTIYEQYF. V is TRBV3-1 (or the pseudogene TRBV3-2) and J is TRBJ2-7; no firm D call. Trimming stripped 3 bases from V and 3 bases from J, with 12 bases between. This CDR3 is 14 amino acids long. Germline CDR1 reads LGHDT; CDR2 reads YNNKEL (reference sequence).

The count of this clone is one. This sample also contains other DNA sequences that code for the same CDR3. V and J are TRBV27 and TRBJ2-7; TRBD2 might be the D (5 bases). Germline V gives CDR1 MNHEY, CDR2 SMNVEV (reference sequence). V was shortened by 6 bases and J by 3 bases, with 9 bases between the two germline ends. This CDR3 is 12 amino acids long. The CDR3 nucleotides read TGTGCCAGCAGGGGAGTCGGCTACGAGCAGTACTTC. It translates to CASRGVGYEQYF.

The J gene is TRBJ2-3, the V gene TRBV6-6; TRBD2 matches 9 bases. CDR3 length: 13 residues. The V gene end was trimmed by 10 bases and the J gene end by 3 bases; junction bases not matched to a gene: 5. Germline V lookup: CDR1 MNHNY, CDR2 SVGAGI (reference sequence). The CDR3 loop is CATRGGATDTQYF. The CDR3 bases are TGTGCCACGCGGGGGGGCGCGACAGATACGCAGTATTTT.

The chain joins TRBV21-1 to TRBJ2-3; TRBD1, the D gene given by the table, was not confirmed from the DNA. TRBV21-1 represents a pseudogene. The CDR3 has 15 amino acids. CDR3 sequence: CASSKGDRDTDTQYF. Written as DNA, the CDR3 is TGTGCCAGCAGCAAAGGGGACAGAGACACAGATACGCAGTATTTT.

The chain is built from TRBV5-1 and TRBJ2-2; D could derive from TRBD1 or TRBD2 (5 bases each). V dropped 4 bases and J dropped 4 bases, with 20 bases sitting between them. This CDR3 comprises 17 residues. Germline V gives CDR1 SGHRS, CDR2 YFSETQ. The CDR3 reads CASSHQGTADGTGELFF. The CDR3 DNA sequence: TGCGCCAGCAGCCATCAAGGGACCGCTGACGGCACCGGGGAGCTGTTTTTT.

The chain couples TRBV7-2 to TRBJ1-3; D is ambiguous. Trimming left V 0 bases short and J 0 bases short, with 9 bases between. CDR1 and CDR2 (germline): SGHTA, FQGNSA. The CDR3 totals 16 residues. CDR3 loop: CASSLAGSSSGNTIYF. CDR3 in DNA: TGTGCCAGCAGCTTAGCGGGGTCTAGCTCTGGAAACACCATATATTTT.

Written as DNA, the CDR3 is TGTGCCAGCAGCTCGCAGGGAAGGCCTAATGAAAAACTGTTTTTT. As protein: CASSSQGRPNEKLFF. This chain uses TRBV14 with TRBJ1-4, with D possibly being TRBD1 (5 bases). CDR1 and CDR2 (germline): SGHDN, FVKESK. This CDR3 is built from 15 residues. The ends were cut back, 5 bases at V and 3 bases at J, with 13 bases in the middle.

The CDR3 sequence: CASSQHRGRRRHEQFF. CDR3 in DNA: TGCGCCAGCAGCCAACACAGGGGGCGCCGAAGACATGAGCAGTTCTTC. The chain couples TRBV4-1 to TRBJ2-1; 9 bases align to TRBD1. CDR1 and CDR2 from the germline V gene are MGHRA and YSYEKL. This CDR3 spans 16 amino acids. Trimming cost V 2 bases and J 8 bases; bases outside gene matches: 10.

CDR3 residues: CASSQTDRPGGGGYTF. The CDR3 nucleotides are TGTGCCAGCAGCCAAACGGACAGGCCGGGGGGCGGTGGCTACACCTTC. The J gene is TRBJ1-2, the V gene TRBV3-1 (or the pseudogene TRBV3-2), with TRBD1 matching 7 bases. Germline trimming cut 2 bases from V and 7 bases from J; bases unmatched to any gene: 13. Germline lookup yields CDR1 LGHDT and CDR2 YNNKEL (reference sequence). The CDR3 totals 16 residues.

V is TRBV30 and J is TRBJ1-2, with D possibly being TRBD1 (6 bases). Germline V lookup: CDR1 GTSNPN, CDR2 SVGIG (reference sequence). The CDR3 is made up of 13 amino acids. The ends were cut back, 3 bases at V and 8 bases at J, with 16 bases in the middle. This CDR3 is CAWRDYNREGYTF. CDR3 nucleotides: TGTGCCTGGAGAGACTACAACAGGGAGGGCTACACCTTC. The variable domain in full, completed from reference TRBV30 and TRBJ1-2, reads SQTIHQWPATLVQPVGSPLSLECTVEGTSNPNLYWYRQAAGRGLQLLFYSVGIGQISSEVPQNLSASRPQDRQFILSSKKLLLSDSGFYLCAWRDYNREGYTFGSGTRLTVV.

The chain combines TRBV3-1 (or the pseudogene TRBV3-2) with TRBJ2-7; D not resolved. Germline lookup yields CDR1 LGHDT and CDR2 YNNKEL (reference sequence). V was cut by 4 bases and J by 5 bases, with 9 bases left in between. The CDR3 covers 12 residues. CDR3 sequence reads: CASSPTGHEQYF. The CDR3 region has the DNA TGTGCCAGCAGCCCTACCGGACACGAGCAGTACTTC.

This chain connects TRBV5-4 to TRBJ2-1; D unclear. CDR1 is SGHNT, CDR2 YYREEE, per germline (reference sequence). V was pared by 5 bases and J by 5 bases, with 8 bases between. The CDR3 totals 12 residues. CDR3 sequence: CASSQSHNEQFF. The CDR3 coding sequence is TGTGCCAGCAGTCAGTCCCACAATGAGCAGTTCTTC. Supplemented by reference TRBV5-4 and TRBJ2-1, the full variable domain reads ETGVTQSPTHLIKTRGQQVTLRCSSQSGHNTVSWYQQALGQGPQFIFQYYREEENGRGNFPPRFSGLQFPNYSSELNVNALELDDSALYLCASSQSHNEQFFGPGTRLTVL.

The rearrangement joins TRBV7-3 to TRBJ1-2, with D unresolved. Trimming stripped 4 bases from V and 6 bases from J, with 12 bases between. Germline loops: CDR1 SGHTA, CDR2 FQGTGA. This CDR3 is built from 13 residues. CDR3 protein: CASSWEGRDGYTF. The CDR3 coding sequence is TGTGCCAGCAGCTGGGAGGGAAGGGATGGCTACACCTTC.

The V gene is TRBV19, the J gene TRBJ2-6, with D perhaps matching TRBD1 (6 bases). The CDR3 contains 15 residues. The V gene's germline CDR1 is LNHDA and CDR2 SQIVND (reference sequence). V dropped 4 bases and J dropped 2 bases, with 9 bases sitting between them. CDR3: CASSKQGTGANVLTF. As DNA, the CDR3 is TGTGCCAGTAGTAAACAGGGAACTGGGGCCAACGTCCTGACTTTC.

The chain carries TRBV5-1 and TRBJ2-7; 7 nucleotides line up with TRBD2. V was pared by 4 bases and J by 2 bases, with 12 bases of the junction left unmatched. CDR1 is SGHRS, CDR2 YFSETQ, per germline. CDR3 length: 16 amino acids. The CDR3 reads CASSPYPAGTPYEQYF. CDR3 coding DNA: TGCGCCAGCAGCCCGTACCCAGCGGGGACCCCCTACGAGCAGTACTTC.

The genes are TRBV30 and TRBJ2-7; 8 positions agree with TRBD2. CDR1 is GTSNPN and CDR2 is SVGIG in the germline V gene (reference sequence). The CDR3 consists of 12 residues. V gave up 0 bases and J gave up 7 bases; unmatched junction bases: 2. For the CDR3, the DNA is TGTGCCTGGAGTGTTTCGGGGGGGGAGCAGTACTTC. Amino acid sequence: CAWSVSGGEQYF.

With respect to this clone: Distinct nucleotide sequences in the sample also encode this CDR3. Here the CDR3 DNA reads TGTGCCAGCAGTAGTCTAGCGGGAGGGCACACAGATACGCAGTATTTT. This sequence encodes CASSSLAGGHTDTQYF. The rearrangement links TRBV7-3 to TRBJ2-3; 12 nucleotides match TRBD2. Trimming removed 6 bases from V and 2 bases from J; junction bases left unmatched: 6. Germline-derived CDR1 and CDR2 are SGHTA and FQGTGA. CDR3 length equals 16 residues.